The subject of this entry is one T cell receptor (beta chain). Its specificity is not known. Per the germline V gene, CDR1 is MNHNS and CDR2 is SASEGT. CDR3 size: 12 residues. Trimming left V 6 bases short and J 3 bases short, with 9 bases between. The data originate from a study of cytomegalovirus exposure and HLA in healthy donors. The PCR made use of 60 Vbeta and 13 Jbeta primers. Sequencing used immunoSEQ multiplex PCR; TCRdb keeps in-frame clones, though not all of them. The sample gives approximately 170,000 clones, approximately 80% of which show up once; approximately 2.4% is in the top ten. Study conclusions and caveats: Presence/absence analyses assumed roughly uniform sequencing depth across donors, which may not hold. Some TCR beta chains (more than 150 of them) were listed as cytomegalovirus-associated.

Material for sequencing was PBMCs. This TCR came from a male donor in good health and CMV-seronegative. The V and J genes are TRBV6-1 and TRBJ2-7; TRBD2 is a possible D gene (5 bases). CDR3 in DNA: TGTGCCAGCAGGGACTTATACTACGAGCAGTACTTC. Encoded protein: CASRDLYYEQYF.